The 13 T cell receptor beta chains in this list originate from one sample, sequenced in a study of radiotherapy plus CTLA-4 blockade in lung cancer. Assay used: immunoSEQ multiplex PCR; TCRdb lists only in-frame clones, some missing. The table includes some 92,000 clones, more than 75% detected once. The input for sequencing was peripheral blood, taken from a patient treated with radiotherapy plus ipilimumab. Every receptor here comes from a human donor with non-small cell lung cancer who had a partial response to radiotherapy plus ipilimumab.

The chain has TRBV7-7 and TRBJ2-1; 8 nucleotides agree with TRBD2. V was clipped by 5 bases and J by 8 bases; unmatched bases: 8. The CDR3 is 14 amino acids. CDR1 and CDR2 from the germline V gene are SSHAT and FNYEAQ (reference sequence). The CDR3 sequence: CASSETAGVDEQFF. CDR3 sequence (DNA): TGTGCCAGCAGCGAGACAGCGGGAGTTGATGAGCAGTTCTTC. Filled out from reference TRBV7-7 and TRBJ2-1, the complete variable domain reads GAGVSQSPRYKVTKRGQDVTLRCDPISSHATLYWYQQALGQGPEFLTYFNYEAQPDKSGLPSDRFSAERPEGSISTLTIQRTEQRDSAMYRCASSETAGVDEQFFGPGTRLTVL.

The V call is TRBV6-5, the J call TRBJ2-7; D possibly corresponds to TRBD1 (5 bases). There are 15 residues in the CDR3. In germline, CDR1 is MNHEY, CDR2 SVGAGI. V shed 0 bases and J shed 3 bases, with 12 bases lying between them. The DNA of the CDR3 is TGTGCCAGCAGTTACTCCCCGGACAAGCACTACGAGCAGTACTTC. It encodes CASSYSPDKHYEQYF.

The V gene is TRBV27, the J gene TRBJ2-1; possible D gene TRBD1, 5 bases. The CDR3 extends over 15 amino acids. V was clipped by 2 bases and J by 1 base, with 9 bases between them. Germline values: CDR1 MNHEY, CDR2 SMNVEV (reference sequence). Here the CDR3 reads CASSLEQVSYNEQFF. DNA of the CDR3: TGTGCCAGCAGTTTAGAACAGGTTTCCTACAATGAGCAGTTCTTC.

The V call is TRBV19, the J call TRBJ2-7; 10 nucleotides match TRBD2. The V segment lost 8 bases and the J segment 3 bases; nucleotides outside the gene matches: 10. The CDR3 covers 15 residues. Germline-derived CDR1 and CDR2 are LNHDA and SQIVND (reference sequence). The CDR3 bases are TGTGCCAGTTCGGTGGCACTAGCGGGGCTCTACGAGCAGTACTTC. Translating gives CASSVALAGLYEQYF.

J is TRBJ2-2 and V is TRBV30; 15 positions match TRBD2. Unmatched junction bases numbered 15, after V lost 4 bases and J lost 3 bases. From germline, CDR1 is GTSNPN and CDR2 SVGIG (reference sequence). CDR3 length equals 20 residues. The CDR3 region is CAWTANYPGLAGGDTGELFF. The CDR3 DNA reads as TGTGCCTGGACGGCAAATTATCCGGGACTAGCGGGGGGCGACACCGGGGAGCTGTTTTTT.

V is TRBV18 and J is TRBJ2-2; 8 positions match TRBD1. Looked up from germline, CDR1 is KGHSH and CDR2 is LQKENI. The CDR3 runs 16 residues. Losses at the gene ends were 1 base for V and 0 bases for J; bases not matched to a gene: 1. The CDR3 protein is CASSPQQGANTGELFF. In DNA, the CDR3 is TGTGCCAGCTCACCACAACAGGGGGCGAACACCGGGGAGCTGTTTTTT.

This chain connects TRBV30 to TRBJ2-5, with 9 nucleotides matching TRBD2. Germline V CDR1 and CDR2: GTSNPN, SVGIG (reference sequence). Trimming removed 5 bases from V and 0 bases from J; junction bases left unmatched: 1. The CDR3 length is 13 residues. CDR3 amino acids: CAWERGDQETQYF. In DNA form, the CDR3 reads TGTGCCTGGGAGCGGGGGGACCAAGAGACCCAGTACTTC. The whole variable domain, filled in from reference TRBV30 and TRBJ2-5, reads SQTIHQWPATLVQPVGSPLSLECTVEGTSNPNLYWYRQAAGRGLQLLFYSVGIGQISSEVPQNLSASRPQDRQFILSSKKLLLSDSGFYLCAWERGDQETQYFGPGTRLLVL.

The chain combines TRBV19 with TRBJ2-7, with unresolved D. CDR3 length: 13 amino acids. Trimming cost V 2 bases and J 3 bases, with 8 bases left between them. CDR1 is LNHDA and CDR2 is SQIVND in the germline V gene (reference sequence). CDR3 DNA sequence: TGTGCCAGTAGTATAAGAGAGAACTACGAGCAGTACTTC. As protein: CASSIRENYEQYF.

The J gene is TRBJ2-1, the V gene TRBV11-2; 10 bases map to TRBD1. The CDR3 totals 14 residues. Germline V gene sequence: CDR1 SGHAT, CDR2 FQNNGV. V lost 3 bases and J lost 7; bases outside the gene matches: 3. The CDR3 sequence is CASSLGQGSNEQFF. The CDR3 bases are TGTGCCAGCAGCTTGGGACAGGGGAGTAATGAGCAGTTCTTC.

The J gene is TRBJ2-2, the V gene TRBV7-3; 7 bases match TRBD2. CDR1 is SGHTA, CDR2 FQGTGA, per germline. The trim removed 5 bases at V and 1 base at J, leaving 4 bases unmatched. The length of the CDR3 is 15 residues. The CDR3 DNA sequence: TGTGCCAGCAGCGGGGACTACCTGAACACCGGGGAGCTGTTTTTT. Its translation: CASSGDYLNTGELFF.

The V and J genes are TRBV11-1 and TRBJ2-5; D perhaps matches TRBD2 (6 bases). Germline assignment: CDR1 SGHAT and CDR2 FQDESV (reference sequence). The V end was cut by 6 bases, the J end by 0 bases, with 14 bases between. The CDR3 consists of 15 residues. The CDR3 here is CASSSSGPYQETQYF. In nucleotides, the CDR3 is TGTGCCAGCAGTTCCAGCGGGCCGTACCAAGAGACCCAGTACTTC.

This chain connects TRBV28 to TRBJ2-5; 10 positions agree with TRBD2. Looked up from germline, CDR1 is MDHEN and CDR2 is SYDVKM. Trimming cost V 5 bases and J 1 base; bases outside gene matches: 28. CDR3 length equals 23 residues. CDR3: CASSTRRGDSASGSSSVQETQYF. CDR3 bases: TGTGCCAGCAGTACCCGCCGCGGGGACTCAGCTAGCGGGAGTTCGTCTGTCCAAGAGACCCAGTACTTC.

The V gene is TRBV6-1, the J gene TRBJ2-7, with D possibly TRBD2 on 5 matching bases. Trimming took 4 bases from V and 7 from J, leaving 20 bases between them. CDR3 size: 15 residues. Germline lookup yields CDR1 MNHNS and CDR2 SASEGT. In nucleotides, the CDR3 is TGTGCCAGCAGTGCATCAGGTCTCACTCCGGGGGAGCAGTACTTC. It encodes CASSASGLTPGEQYF.